One sample yielded the 25 T cell receptor beta chains listed below, sequenced in a study of blood T cell repertoires in COVID-19. Here immunoSEQ multiplex PCR was the method, and the copy in TCRdb shows in-frame clones only, minus some. In the table there are 35,000 to 50,000 clones, roughly 81% of which are singletons. Sequences were obtained from peripheral blood. These receptors all stem from a human donor in a cohort sampled during active COVID-19.

The genes are TRBV5-1 and TRBJ1-3, with a tentative D call TRBD1 (6 bases). Trimming pared 5 bases from V and 4 bases from J, leaving 19 bases between. The CDR3 totals 16 residues. CDR1 and CDR2 (germline): SGHRS, YFSETQ. The DNA of the CDR3 is TGCGCCAGCAGTCACCCCGGGGGGGCTGGAGGAAACACCATATATTTT. It encodes CASSHPGGAGGNTIYF.

The V gene is TRBV12-3 or TRBV12-4, the J gene TRBJ1-5, with unresolved D. Trimming took off 4 bases at V and 0 bases at J, with 4 bases between the two ends. CDR3 size: 13 residues. Here the CDR3 reads CASSSGSNQPQHF. In DNA, the CDR3 is TGTGCCAGCAGTTCGGGTAGCAATCAGCCCCAGCATTTT.

The chain uses TRBV5-1 and TRBJ2-5; D is perhaps TRBD2 (6 bases). There are 13 residues in the CDR3. CDR1 and CDR2 from the germline V gene are SGHRS and YFSETQ. Trimming removed 3 bases at V and 2 bases at J, with 8 bases between. The DNA for the CDR3 is TGCGCCAGCAGCTGGGGACTGCAAGAGACCCAGTACTTC. Encoded protein: CASSWGLQETQYF.

This chain uses TRBV5-6 with TRBJ1-4; 8 positions agree with TRBD1. V was pared by 5 bases and J by 3 bases, with 3 bases of the junction left unmatched. CDR1 is SGHDT, CDR2 YYEEEE, per germline. The CDR3 covers 14 residues. The CDR3 reads CASSKQGANEKLFF. The DNA of the CDR3 is TGTGCCAGCAGTAAACAGGGGGCTAATGAAAAACTGTTTTTT.

This chain connects TRBV5-6 to TRBJ1-1, with a weak D call TRBD1 (5 bases). Per germline, CDR1 SGHDT and CDR2 YYEEEE. The CDR3 runs 15 residues. V was clipped by 0 bases and J by 12 bases, with 21 bases between them. CDR3 in DNA: TGTGCCAGCAGCTTGGGCCAGTTCCAGGGTCCCCAAACTTTCTTT. Its translation: CASSLGQFQGPQTFF.

V is TRBV18 and J is TRBJ2-7; 12 bases line up with TRBD2. In germline, CDR1 is KGHSH, CDR2 LQKENI. The junction had 9 bases not matched to a gene; V was cut back by 3 bases and J by 9 bases. The CDR3 runs 15 residues. DNA for the CDR3: TGTGCCAGCTCACCGGCGACTAGCGGGGGCTTTTGGCAGTACTTC. Its translation is CASSPATSGGFWQYF.

The chain uses TRBV7-3 and TRBJ2-5; D remains ambiguous. The CDR3 sequence is 13 residues long. V lost 2 bases and J 9 bases, leaving 13 bases between the germline ends. CDR1 is SGHTA, CDR2 FQGTGA, per germline. The CDR3 bases are TGTGCCAGCAGCTTAGAGTCCGACTCGGCCCAGTACTTC. It encodes CASSLESDSAQYF.

The V call is TRBV29-1, the J call TRBJ1-1, with a weak D call TRBD1 (6 bases). In germline, CDR1 is SQVTM, CDR2 ANQGSEA. Trimming stripped 5 bases from V and 0 bases from J, with 10 bases between. The CDR3 contains 13 residues. CDR3 residues: CSVPGTLNTEAFF. The CDR3 nucleotides are TGCAGCGTTCCCGGGACATTGAACACTGAAGCTTTCTTT.

V is TRBV6-5 and J is TRBJ1-2, with unresolved D. The CDR3 extends over 13 amino acids. Per the germline V gene, CDR1 is MNHEY and CDR2 is SVGAGI. V was shortened by 6 bases and J by 3 bases, with 11 bases between the two germline ends. CDR3 region: CASSPRPDYGYTF. For the CDR3, the DNA is TGTGCCAGCAGCCCACGTCCGGACTATGGCTACACCTTC.

This chain's CDR3 is CASRRGGDNEQFF. In DNA, the CDR3 is TGTGCCAGCAGACGGGGGGGTGACAATGAGCAGTTCTTC. This chain links TRBV5-4 with TRBJ2-1, with TRBD2 identical over 8 bases. CDR1 is SGHNT, CDR2 YYREEE, per germline (reference sequence). J gave up 5 bases and V 5 bases, and 3 bases lay outside the gene matches. This CDR3 is 13 amino acids long.

The rearrangement joins TRBV12-3 or TRBV12-4 to TRBJ1-5; D is unresolved. This CDR3 region has 13 residues. The germline V and J ends were trimmed by 5 bases and 6 bases, with 11 bases remaining between them. The CDR3 reads CASSRLRGQPQHF. CDR3 DNA: TGTGCCAGCAGTAGACTACGAGGTCAGCCCCAGCATTTT.

The chain joins TRBV10-1 to TRBJ2-3, with 10 bases fitting TRBD2. This CDR3 spans 16 amino acids. Germline CDR1 is WNHNN and CDR2 is SYGVQD (reference sequence). V gave up 6 bases and J gave up 2 bases; unmatched junction bases: 8. CDR3 in amino acids: CASRGERGGTTDTQYF. CDR3 nucleotide sequence: TGCGCCAGCAGGGGGGAGCGGGGGGGCACCACAGATACGCAGTATTTT.

In this sample, this clone turned up once. The chain employs TRBV6-4 and TRBJ1-1, with D unresolved. The V gene lost 1 base and the J gene lost 2 bases, with 8 bases spanning the gap. CDR1 MRHNA and CDR2 SNTAGT come from the germline V gene. The CDR3 has 14 amino acids. The CDR3 region has the DNA TGTGCCAGCAGTGACTTGGCGGATAACACTGAAGCTTTCTTT. It is translated as CASSDLADNTEAFF.

V is TRBV10-3 and J is TRBJ2-7; TRBD2 is a possible D gene (5 bases). This CDR3 is 17 amino acids long. Germline V gene data show CDR1 as ENHRY and CDR2 as SYGVKD. The V and J ends lost 10 bases and 2 bases respectively, with 27 bases between them. CDR3 loop: CATRGSPTQSSAYEQYF. In DNA, the CDR3 is TGTGCCACCCGAGGGTCACCTACACAGAGTAGCGCCTACGAGCAGTACTTC.

V and J are TRBV5-1 and TRBJ2-7, with D uncertain. The CDR3 has 14 amino acids. Germline CDR1 and CDR2: SGHRS and YFSETQ. The V end was cut by 0 bases, the J end by 4 bases, with 11 bases between. The CDR3 is CASSLGEPGYEQYF. The CDR3 bases are TGCGCCAGCAGCTTGGGAGAGCCCGGGTACGAGCAGTACTTC.

This sequence joins TRBV19 and TRBJ2-3; TRBD2 agrees at 9 bases. CDR3 length equals 17 residues. V trimming: 6 bases; J trimming: 11 bases; junction bases outside the gene matches: 21. Germline-derived CDR1 and CDR2 are LNHDA and SQIVND (reference sequence). For the CDR3, the DNA is TGTGCCAGTAGGGGCTCCCCGGGAGCGGGGGGCCCTCGCGAGCAGTATTTT. Translated, it gives CASRGSPGAGGPREQYF.

V and J are TRBV5-4 and TRBJ1-6; weak D call: TRBD1 (6 bases). The CDR3 covers 14 residues. Trimming removed 0 bases from V and 12 bases from J, with 13 bases in between. Germline V gene data show CDR1 as SGHNT and CDR2 as YYREEE (reference sequence). The CDR3 sequence: CASSLEGQGRPLHF. In DNA form, the CDR3 reads TGTGCCAGCAGCTTGGAGGGGCAGGGGAGACCCCTCCACTTT.

The chain combines TRBV18 with TRBJ1-1, with D hard to call. Germline values: CDR1 KGHSH, CDR2 LQKENI. This CDR3 contains 14 residues. Trimming left V 3 bases short and J 0 bases short, with 8 bases between. CDR3 sequence (DNA): TGTGCCAGCTCACCGACGGGAGTGAACACTGAAGCTTTCTTT. This translates into CASSPTGVNTEAFF. Supplemented by reference TRBV18 and TRBJ1-1, the full variable domain reads NAGVMQNPRHLVRRRGQEARLRCSPMKGHSHVYWYRQLPEEGLKFMVYLQKENIIDESGMPKERFSAEFPKEGPSILRIQQVVRGDSAAYFCASSPTGVNTEAFFGQGTRLTVV.

The chain carries TRBV2 and TRBJ1-1, with 8 bases lining up with TRBD1. The length of the CDR3 is 13 residues. Germline V gene data show CDR1 as SNHLY and CDR2 as FYNNEI. V shed 4 bases and J 5 bases; nucleotides not matched to a gene: 3. The CDR3 bases are TGTGCCAGCAGTGTAGACAGGGGTACTGAAGCTTTCTTT. This encodes CASSVDRGTEAFF.

The chain is built from TRBV5-1 and TRBJ1-1; D ambiguous. V shed 3 bases and J shed 1 base, with 7 bases lying between them. The germline CDR1 and CDR2 sequences are SGHRS and YFSETQ. The CDR3 loop spans 13 amino acids. CDR3 bases: TGCGCCAGCAGCTCACTTAAGAACACTGAAGCTTTCTTT. Protein product: CASSSLKNTEAFF. The complete variable domain, with remaining parts taken from reference TRBV5-1 and TRBJ1-1, reads KAGVTQTPRYLIKTRGQQVTLSCSPISGHRSVSWYQQTPGQGLQFLFEYFSETQRNKGNFPGRFSGRQFSNSRSEMNVSTLELGDSALYLCASSSLKNTEAFFGQGTRLTVV.

This clone was recorded once. J is TRBJ2-3 and V is TRBV7-2, with 7 bases identical to TRBD1. Germline V CDR1 and CDR2: SGHTA, FQGNSA. V was clipped by 5 bases and J by 4 bases; unmatched bases: 9. This CDR3 spans 15 amino acids. The CDR3 here is CASSSDRASADTQYF. The CDR3 coding sequence is TGTGCCAGCAGCAGCGACAGGGCGTCTGCAGATACGCAGTATTTT.

V and J are TRBV11-2 and TRBJ2-1; TRBD2 aligns across 10 bases. The CDR3 spans 14 residues. CDR1 and CDR2 from the germline V gene are SGHAT and FQNNGV. With 5 bases clipped from V and 10 bases from J, the junction kept 8 bases outside the gene matches. The CDR3 sequence: CASSPQRGGGEQFF. CDR3 sequence (DNA): TGTGCCAGCAGCCCACAGCGGGGGGGCGGAGAGCAGTTCTTC.

The chain couples TRBV5-4 to TRBJ1-3; 8 nucleotides align to TRBD1. Germline-derived CDR1 and CDR2 are SGHNT and YYREEE (reference sequence). V trimming: 4 bases; J trimming: 6 bases; junction bases outside the gene matches: 9. The CDR3 contains 15 residues. CDR3 sequence: CASSQKQGVENTIYF. CDR3 nucleotides: TGTGCCAGCAGCCAAAAACAGGGGGTCGAAAACACCATATATTTT.

The chain carries TRBV11-2 and TRBJ2-7, with unresolved D. Germline lookup yields CDR1 SGHAT and CDR2 FQNNGV. The CDR3 totals 13 residues. The V end was cut by 3 bases, the J end by 0 bases, with 6 bases between. The CDR3 loop reads CASSFSGSYEQYF. The CDR3 DNA is TGTGCCAGCAGCTTCTCGGGCTCCTACGAGCAGTACTTC.

The rearrangement joins TRBV7-3 to TRBJ2-2; 7 bases line up with TRBD2. Losses at the gene ends were 6 bases for V and 0 bases for J; bases not matched to a gene: 7. The CDR3 sequence is 16 residues long. Germline V gives CDR1 SGHTA, CDR2 FQGTGA. The CDR3 sequence is CASSPIAGANTGELFF. DNA of the CDR3: TGTGCCAGCAGTCCCATAGCGGGCGCGAACACCGGGGAGCTGTTTTTT.